This TCR beta chain was retrieved from a study of blood T cell repertoires in COVID-19. Study overall: The origin of the acute and convalescent COVID-19 samples was the United States, Italy and Spain. From T cells, B-cell-depleted T cells, or PBMCs came the material, which was cDNA or gDNA.

As originally analysed: Quantification of nucleated cells was approximated via reference gene primer amplification. Sequencing used immunoSEQ multiplex PCR; TCRdb keeps in-frame clones, though not all of them. V and J calls and clone size are copied from that table; D and trimming were computed from the DNA. Of about 130,000 clones listed, approximately 89% are singletons. After removal of 5 bases from V and 4 bases from J, the junction contained 4 bases not matched to a gene. The CDR3 loop spans 16 amino acids. Germline assignment: CDR1 LNHNV and CDR2 YYDKDF (reference sequence). The sequencing sample was made of peripheral blood. This rearrangement joins TRBV15 to TRBJ2-1; the match to TRBD2 covers 14 bases. The clonotype originates from a human donor in a cohort sampled during active COVID-19. Here the CDR3 reads CATSVGTSGRYNEQFF. The CDR3 DNA follows: TGTGCCACCAGCGTCGGGACTAGCGGGAGATACAATGAGCAGTTCTTC.